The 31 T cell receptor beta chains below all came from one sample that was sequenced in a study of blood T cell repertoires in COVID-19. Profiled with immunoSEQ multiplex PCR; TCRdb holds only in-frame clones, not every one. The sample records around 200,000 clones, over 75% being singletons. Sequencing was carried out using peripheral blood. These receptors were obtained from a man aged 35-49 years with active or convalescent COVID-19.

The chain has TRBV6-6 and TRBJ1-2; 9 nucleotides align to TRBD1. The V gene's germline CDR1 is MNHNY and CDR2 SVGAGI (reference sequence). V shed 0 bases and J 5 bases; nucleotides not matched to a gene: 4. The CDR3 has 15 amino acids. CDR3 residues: CASSYSADRGYGYTF. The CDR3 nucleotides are TGTGCCAGCAGTTACTCAGCGGACAGGGGTTATGGCTACACCTTC.

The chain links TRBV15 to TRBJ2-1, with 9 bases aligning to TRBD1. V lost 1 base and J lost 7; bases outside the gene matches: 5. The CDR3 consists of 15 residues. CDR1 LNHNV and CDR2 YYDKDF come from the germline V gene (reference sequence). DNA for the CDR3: TGTGCCACCAGCAGAGGTCTTGGACAGGGGAATGAGCAGTTCTTC. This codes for CATSRGLGQGNEQFF. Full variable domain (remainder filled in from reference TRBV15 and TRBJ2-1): DAMVIQNPRYQVTQFGKPVTLSCSQTLNHNVMYWYQQKSSQAPKLLFHYYDKDFNNEADTPDNFQSRRPNTSFCFLDIRSPGLGDTAMYLCATSRGLGQGNEQFFGPGTRLTVL.

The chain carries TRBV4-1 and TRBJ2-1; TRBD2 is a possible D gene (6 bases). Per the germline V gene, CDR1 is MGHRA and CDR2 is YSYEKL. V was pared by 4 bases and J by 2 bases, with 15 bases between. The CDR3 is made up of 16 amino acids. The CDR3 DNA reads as TGCGCCAGCAGCCCGCCCACTAGCAGAGCCTACAATGAGCAGTTCTTC. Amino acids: CASSPPTSRAYNEQFF.

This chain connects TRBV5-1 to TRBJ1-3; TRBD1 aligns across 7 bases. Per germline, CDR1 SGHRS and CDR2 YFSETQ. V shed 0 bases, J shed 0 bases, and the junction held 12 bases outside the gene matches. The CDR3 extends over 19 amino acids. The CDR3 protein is CASSLVAGGPTSSGNTIYF. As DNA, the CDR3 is TGCGCCAGCAGCTTGGTAGCAGGGGGTCCAACAAGCTCTGGAAACACCATATATTTT.

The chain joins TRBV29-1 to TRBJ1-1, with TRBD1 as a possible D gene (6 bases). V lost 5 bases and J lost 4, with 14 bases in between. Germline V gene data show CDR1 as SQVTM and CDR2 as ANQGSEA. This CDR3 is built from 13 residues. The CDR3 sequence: CSVTTGPSTEAFF. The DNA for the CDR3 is TGCAGCGTTACGACAGGCCCCTCCACTGAAGCTTTCTTT. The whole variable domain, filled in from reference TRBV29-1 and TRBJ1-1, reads SAVISQKPSRDICQRGTSLTIQCQVDSQVTMMFWYRQQPGQSLTLIATANQGSEATYESGFVIDKFPISRPNLTFSTLTVSNMSPEDSSIYLCSVTTGPSTEAFFGQGTRLTVV.

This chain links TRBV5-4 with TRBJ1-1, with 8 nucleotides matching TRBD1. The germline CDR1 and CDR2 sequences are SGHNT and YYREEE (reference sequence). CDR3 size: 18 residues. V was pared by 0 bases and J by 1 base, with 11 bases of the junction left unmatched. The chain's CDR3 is CASSLAGTGGSRNTEAFF. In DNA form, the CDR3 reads TGTGCCAGCAGCTTGGCCGGGACAGGAGGATCCCGGAACACTGAAGCTTTCTTT.

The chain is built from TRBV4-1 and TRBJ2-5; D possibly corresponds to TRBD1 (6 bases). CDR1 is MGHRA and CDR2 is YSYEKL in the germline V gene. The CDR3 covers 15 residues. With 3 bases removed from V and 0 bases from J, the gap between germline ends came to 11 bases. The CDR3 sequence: CASSQIWTDQETQYF. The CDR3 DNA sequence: TGCGCCAGCAGCCAGATTTGGACAGACCAAGAGACCCAGTACTTC.

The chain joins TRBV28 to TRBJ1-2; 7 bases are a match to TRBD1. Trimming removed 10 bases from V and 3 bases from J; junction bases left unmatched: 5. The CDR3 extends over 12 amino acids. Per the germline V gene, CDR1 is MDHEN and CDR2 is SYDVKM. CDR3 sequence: CATKTGDYGYTF. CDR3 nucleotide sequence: TGTGCCACTAAAACAGGGGACTATGGCTACACCTTC.

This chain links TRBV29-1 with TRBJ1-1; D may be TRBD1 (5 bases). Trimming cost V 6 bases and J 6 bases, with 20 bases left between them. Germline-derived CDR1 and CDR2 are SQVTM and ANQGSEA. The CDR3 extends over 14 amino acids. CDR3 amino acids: CSVGGLYEGAEAFF. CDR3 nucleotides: TGCAGCGTGGGGGGATTGTATGAAGGGGCTGAAGCTTTCTTT.

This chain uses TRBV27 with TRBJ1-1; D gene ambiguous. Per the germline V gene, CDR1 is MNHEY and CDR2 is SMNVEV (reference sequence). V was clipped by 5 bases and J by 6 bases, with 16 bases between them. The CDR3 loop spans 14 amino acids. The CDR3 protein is CASSPTRVAAEAFF. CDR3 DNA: TGTGCCAGCAGTCCAACTAGGGTTGCGGCTGAAGCTTTCTTT.

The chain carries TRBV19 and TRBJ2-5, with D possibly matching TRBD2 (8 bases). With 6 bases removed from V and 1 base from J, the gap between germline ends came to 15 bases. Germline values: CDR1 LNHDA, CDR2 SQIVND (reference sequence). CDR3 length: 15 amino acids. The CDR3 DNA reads TGTGCCAGTAGCGCGGGGGGACAGCTCCAAGAGACCCAGTACTTC. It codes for CASSAGGQLQETQYF.

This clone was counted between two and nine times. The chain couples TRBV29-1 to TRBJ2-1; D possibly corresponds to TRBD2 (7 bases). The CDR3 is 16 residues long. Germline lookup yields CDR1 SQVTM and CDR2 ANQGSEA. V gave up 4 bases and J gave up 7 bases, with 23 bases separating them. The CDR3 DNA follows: TGCAGCGTTGTGGTGGCGCGGGGGCCTCTTATTAATGAGCAGTTCTTC. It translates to CSVVVARGPLINEQFF.

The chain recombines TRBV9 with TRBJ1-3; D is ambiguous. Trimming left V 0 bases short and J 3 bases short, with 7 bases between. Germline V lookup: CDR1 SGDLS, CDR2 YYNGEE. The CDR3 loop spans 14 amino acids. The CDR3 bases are TGTGCCAGCAGCGTAGGGAACAGTGGAAACACCATATATTTT. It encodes CASSVGNSGNTIYF.

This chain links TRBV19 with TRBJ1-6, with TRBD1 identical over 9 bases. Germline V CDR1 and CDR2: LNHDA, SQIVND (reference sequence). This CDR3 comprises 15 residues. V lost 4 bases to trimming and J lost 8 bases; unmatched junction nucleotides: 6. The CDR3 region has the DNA TGTGCCAGTAGTACCTCTGGGGACAGGGATTCACCCCTCCACTTT. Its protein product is CASSTSGDRDSPLHF.

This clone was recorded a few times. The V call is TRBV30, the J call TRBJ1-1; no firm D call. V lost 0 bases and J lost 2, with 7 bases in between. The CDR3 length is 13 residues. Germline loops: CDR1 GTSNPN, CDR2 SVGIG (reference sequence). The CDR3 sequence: CAWSVAVNTEAFF. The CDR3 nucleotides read TGTGCCTGGAGTGTGGCAGTCAACACTGAAGCTTTCTTT. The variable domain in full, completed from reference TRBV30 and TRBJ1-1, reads SQTIHQWPATLVQPVGSPLSLECTVEGTSNPNLYWYRQAAGRGLQLLFYSVGIGQISSEVPQNLSASRPQDRQFILSSKKLLLSDSGFYLCAWSVAVNTEAFFGQGTRLTVV.

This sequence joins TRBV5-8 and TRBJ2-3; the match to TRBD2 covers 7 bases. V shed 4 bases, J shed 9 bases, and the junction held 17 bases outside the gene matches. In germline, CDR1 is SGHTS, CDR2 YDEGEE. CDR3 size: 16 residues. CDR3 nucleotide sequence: TGTGCCAGCAGCCCGCCCGTTTTCAGCACCGGGGGGACGCAGTATTTT. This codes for CASSPPVFSTGGTQYF.

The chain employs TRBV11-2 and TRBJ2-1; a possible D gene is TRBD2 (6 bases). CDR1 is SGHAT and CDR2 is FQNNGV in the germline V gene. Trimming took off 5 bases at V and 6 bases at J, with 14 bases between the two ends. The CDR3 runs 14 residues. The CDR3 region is CASSAPGLSNEQFF. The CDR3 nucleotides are TGTGCCAGCAGCGCACCCGGACTAAGCAATGAGCAGTTCTTC.

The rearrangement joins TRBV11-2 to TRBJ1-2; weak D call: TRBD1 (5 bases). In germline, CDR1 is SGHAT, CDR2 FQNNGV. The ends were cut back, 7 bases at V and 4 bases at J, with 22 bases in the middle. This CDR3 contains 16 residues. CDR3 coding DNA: TGTGCCAGCATCAAACTCTCAGGGACTCAGGCCTATGGCTACACCTTC. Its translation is CASIKLSGTQAYGYTF.

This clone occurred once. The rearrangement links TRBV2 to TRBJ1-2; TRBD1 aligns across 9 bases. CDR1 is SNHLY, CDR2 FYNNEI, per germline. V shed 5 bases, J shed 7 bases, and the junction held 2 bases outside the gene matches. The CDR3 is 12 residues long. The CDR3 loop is CASSLTGGGYTF. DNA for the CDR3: TGTGCCAGCAGTCTGACAGGGGGTGGCTACACCTTC. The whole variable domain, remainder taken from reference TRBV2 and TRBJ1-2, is EPEVTQTPSHQVTQMGQEVILRCVPISNHLYFYWYRQILGQKVEFLVSFYNNEISEKSEIFDDQFSVERPDGSNFTLKIRSTKLEDSAMYFCASSLTGGGYTFGSGTRLTVV.

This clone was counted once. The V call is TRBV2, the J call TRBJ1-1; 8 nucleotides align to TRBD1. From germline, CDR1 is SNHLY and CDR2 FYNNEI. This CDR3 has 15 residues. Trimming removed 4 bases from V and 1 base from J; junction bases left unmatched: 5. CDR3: CASSADGQGNTEAFF. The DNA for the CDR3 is TGTGCCAGCAGTGCCGACGGACAGGGGAACACTGAAGCTTTCTTT. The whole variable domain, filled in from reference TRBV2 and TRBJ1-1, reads EPEVTQTPSHQVTQMGQEVILRCVPISNHLYFYWYRQILGQKVEFLVSFYNNEISEKSEIFDDQFSVERPDGSNFTLKIRSTKLEDSAMYFCASSADGQGNTEAFFGQGTRLTVV.

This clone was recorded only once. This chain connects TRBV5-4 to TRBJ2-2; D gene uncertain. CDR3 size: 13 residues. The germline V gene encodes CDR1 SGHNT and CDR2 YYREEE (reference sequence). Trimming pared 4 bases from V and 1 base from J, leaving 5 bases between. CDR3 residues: CASSRQNTGELFF. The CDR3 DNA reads TGTGCCAGCAGCCGACAGAACACCGGGGAGCTGTTTTTT.

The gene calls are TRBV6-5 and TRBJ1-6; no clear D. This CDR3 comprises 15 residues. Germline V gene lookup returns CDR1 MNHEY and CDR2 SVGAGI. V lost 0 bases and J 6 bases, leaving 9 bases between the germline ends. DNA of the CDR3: TGTGCCAGCAGTTACTCGTACGGAGGTAATTCACCCCTCCACTTT. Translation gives CASSYSYGGNSPLHF.

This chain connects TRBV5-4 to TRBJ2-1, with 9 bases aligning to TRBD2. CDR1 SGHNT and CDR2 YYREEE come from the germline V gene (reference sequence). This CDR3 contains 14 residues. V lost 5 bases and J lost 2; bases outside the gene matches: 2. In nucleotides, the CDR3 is TGTGCCAGCAGGCGGGGGGGGGCCTACAATGAGCAGTTCTTC. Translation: CASRRGGAYNEQFF.

CDR3 sequence (DNA): TGCGCCAGCAGCCAAAGTCAAGGGGTGTCCATGAACACTGAAGCTTTCTTT. Translated, it gives CASSQSQGVSMNTEAFF. V is TRBV4-1 and J is TRBJ1-1; the D gene is possibly TRBD1 (5 bases). V was trimmed by 2 bases and J by 0 bases, leaving 16 bases between them. Germline CDR1 MGHRA, CDR2 YSYEKL. The length of the CDR3 is 17 residues.

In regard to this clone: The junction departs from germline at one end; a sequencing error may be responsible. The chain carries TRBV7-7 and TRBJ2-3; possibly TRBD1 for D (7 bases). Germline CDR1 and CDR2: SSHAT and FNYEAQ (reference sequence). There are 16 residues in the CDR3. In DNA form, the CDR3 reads TGTGCTAGCAGCCTACAGGCAGGGGGGACTACAGATACGCAGTATTTT. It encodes CASSLQAGGTTDTQYF.

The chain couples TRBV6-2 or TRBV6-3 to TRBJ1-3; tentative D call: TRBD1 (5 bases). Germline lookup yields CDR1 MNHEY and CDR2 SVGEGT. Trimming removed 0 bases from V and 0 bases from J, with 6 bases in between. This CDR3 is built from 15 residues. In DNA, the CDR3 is TGTGCCAGCAGTTACTCCGACAGCTCTGGAAACACCATATATTTT. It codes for CASSYSDSSGNTIYF.

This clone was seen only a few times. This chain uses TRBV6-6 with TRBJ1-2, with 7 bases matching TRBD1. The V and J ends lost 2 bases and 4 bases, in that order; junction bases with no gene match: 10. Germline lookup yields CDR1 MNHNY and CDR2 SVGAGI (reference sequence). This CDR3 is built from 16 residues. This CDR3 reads CASSYGAGTAFYGYTF. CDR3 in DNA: TGTGCCAGCAGTTACGGAGCCGGGACAGCCTTCTATGGCTACACCTTC.

The CDR3 reads CAWSAGLGQGSQPQHF. In nucleotides, the CDR3 is TGTGCCTGGAGTGCGGGTCTAGGACAGGGATCTCAGCCCCAGCATTTT. V and J are TRBV30 and TRBJ1-5, with 8 bases aligning to TRBD1. V dropped 1 base and J dropped 6; count of bases not matched to a gene: 11. The CDR3 consists of 16 residues. Germline lookup yields CDR1 GTSNPN and CDR2 SVGIG (reference sequence).

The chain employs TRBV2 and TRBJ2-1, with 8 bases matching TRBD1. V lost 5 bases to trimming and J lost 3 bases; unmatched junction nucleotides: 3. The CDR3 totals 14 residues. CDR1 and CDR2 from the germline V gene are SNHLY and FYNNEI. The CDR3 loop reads CASSIGQGYNEQFF. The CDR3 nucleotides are TGTGCCAGCAGTATCGGACAGGGCTACAATGAGCAGTTCTTC. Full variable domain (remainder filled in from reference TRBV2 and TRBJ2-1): EPEVTQTPSHQVTQMGQEVILRCVPISNHLYFYWYRQILGQKVEFLVSFYNNEISEKSEIFDDQFSVERPDGSNFTLKIRSTKLEDSAMYFCASSIGQGYNEQFFGPGTRLTVL.

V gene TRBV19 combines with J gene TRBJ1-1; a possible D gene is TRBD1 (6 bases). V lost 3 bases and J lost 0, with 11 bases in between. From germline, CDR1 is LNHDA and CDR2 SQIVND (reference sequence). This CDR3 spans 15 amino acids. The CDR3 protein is CASSISQGMNTEAFF. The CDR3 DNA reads TGTGCCAGTAGTATTTCACAGGGTATGAACACTGAAGCTTTCTTT.

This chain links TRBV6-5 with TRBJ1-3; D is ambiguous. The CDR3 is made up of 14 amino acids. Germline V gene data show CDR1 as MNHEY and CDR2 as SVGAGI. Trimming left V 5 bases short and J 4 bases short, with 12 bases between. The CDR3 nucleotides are TGTGCCAGCAGTCCGAGGTCATGGGGAAACACCATATATTTT. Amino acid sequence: CASSPRSWGNTIYF.